This TCR beta chain was documented in a study of shared clonotypes between healthy human individuals (dated by TCRdb to the early 2020s). At the level of the whole study: A couple of women and a few men aged 18 to 49 years were included in the cohort. Per donor, leukapheresis produced somewhere between about 0.85 and 10 billion PBMCs. To increase sequencing depth and limit assay-specific biases, different laboratories used diverse techniques to prepare libraries and sequence TCR repertoires. To estimate repertoire size and how much clonotype sharing occurs between individuals, the study deeply sequenced the blood TCR repertoires of about 5 healthy adults. For each donor, three plates each were used for CD4 naive and CD4 memory, two plates were used for CD8 naive, and one plate was used for CD8 memory.

Using the deep immunoSEQ assay, multiplex PCR amplified TCR CDR3 regions from genomic DNA. Extracted genomic DNA from each cell subset was spread evenly across all wells of several immunoSEQ 96-well plates, with each plate serving as a replicate. For sorted subsets, each replicate PCR was loaded with about 0.2 ug genomic DNA, equivalent to about 30,000 T cell genomes. The purified libraries were quantified using a Qubit 3.0 fluorometer, sized with a Bioanalyzer 2100, and then quantified again using the KAPA Library Quantification kit. Each immunoSEQ 96-well plate was sequenced on its own single-read 150-cycle Illumina NextSeq 550 flow cell. On the study's bioinformatics: Because only junctional sequences without quality scores were contained in the immunoSEQ output, filtering matching that applied to full-length reads could not be performed. Sequences were annotated with PyIR, a Python wrapper for IgBLAST v1.9, using IMGT germline references to assign V/J genes and CDR3. Any read was removed if the V/J assignment was weak (E-value above 1e-6), the CDR3 was missing, or the read contained stop codons, out-of-frame junctions, or ambiguous translated residues. V3J clonotypes were defined as sequences sharing an identical inferred V gene, J gene, and CDR3 amino acid sequence. The percentage overlap between two repertoires was calculated by dividing the number of shared unique clonotypes by the size of the smaller repertoire. Richness of each repertoire was evaluated using RTK rarefaction, the Chao1 estimator, and Recon v2.1 estimates of unobserved clonotypes. For all TCRbeta clonotypes obtained by the gDNA method from a few donors, generation probabilities were computed with OLGA. The table was pulled from immuneACCESS by TCRdb, which kept in-frame rearrangements only. Such tables lose some clones; where checked, under half of the loss comes from unresolved V genes, and the rest has no known cause. V, J and clone size derive from that table, while D and trimming were established from the DNA sequence. Recorded for this sample are about 750,000 clones; around 92% of them occurred a single time. The biggest ten clones account for more than 20% of the sample.

As concerns this clone: The clone's antigen remains unknown. Base qualities are not at hand, and no much larger clone is one base apart.

CD8 naive samples were obtained by positive selection for CCR7 among CD45RO-negative cells, yielding a CD45RA+CCR7+ population from which TemRA cells were excluded. Donors were healthy HIV-negative adults with no recently reported acute infections or vaccinations. Only Caucasian adults living in Nashville, Tennessee, USA were represented among the donors. Blood was collected by leukapheresis, and PBMCs were isolated by Ficoll-Histopaque density gradient centrifugation and then cryopreserved in liquid nitrogen vapor phase. Purity and quantity of every magnetically sorted T cell population were checked by analytical flow cytometry. Each sorted fraction had its genomic DNA isolated and then quantified by UV absorbance on a Nanodrop 2000c. Taken from cysteine to phenylalanine, the CDR3 has 15 residues. The only DNA kept is the CDR3, 45 bases in frame from the first base. The CDR1 and CDR2 encoded by the germline V gene are SGHNT and YENEEA. At the junction V is shortened by 4 bases and J by 2 bases, with 13 bases in between.

Results the study describes overall, beyond this receptor: Incomplete sequencing was indicated by rarefaction of sorted-subset datasets, despite the large sequencing depth. When several donors were compared, the shared fraction of clonotypes was roughly 5% for naive CD4, approximately 3.5% for naive CD8, roughly 2.5% for memory CD4, and 0.4% for memory CD8. Larger estimated clonotype richness was generally found for naive subsets than for memory subsets. Sampling was limited to blood, and TCR repertoires in tissue likely differ from TCR repertoires in blood. Because the study included a small number of donors, the genetic and exposure-history diversity represented was limited. Higher generation probabilities were observed for clonotypes shared by all four sorted-subset donors than for non-shared clonotypes. Based on pairwise subsampling, the degree of clonotype sharing among donors was expected to be affected by sequencing depth.

The TCR comes from a man aged 25-40 years in good health. This chain is built from TRBV11-3 and TRBJ2-3, with the D gene uncertain. The sequenced sample was naive CD8+ T cells sorted from blood. The sample's cell subset or site label is to be understood as: CD45RA+CCR7+. The DNA sequence follows: TGTGCCAGCAGCTCCCCCTCGGCAGACACAGATACGCAGTATTTT. Its protein reads: CASSSPSADTDTQYF.